The 20 T cell receptor beta chains in this list originate from one sample, sequenced in a study of CD8 T cells in ankylosing spondylitis (dated by TCRdb to about 2017). The research as a whole found: A TCR beta motif of roughly 8 highly homologous amino acid variants appeared characteristic of blood from ankylosing spondylitis patients.

No antigens are known for them. Libraries were constructed by 5' RACE. The sequencer listed for this sample is Illumina HiSeq 2500. The raw public data were reprocessed by TCRdb itself: fastp quality trimming at Q25, MiXCR clonotype calling, in-frame beta chains only. Each entry merges the rows of one CDR3 protein and shows their most common DNA and genes. The sample yields about 220,000 distinct CDR3 sequences; about 6.7% were counted once. Clones ranked in the top ten supply over 12% of the sample. Sequenced input: blood, either unsorted or a sorted T cell fraction (not recorded which). The receptors were sampled from a male donor with ankylosing spondylitis.

This clonotype was recorded many times. The chain recombines TRBV11-2 with TRBJ2-2, with 8 bases fitting TRBD2. Germline CDR1 is SGHAT and CDR2 is FQNNGV. The J segment lost 5 bases and the V segment lost 3 bases, leaving 20 bases of the junction unmatched. The CDR3 runs to 20 residues. The CDR3 DNA reads as TGTGCCAGCAGCTTTGATCTCTCGGGACTCGGGACTAGTAATACCGGGGAGCTGTTTTTT. Amino acid sequence: CASSFDLSGLGTSNTGELFF.

This clonotype showed up many times. The rearrangement uses TRBV20-1 and TRBJ2-2; D is perhaps TRBD1 (5 bases). Germline CDR1 and CDR2: DFQATT and SNEGSKA (reference sequence). Trimming cost V 3 bases and J 6 bases, with 14 bases left between them. There are 14 residues in the CDR3. CDR3 nucleotide sequence: TGCAGTGCTAGTCGCAACAGGCGATCCGGGGAGCTGTTTTTT. Translated, it gives CSASRNRRSGELFF.

The table lists this clonotype with a few counts. The chain joins TRBV28 to TRBJ2-1; 10 positions agree with TRBD2. Germline CDR1 and CDR2: MDHEN and SYDVKM. This CDR3 has 17 amino acids. J was trimmed by 2 bases and V by 3 bases; bases with no gene match: 7. CDR3 bases: TGTGCCAGCAGTTTGTCCCCTAGCGGGAGTACCTACAATGAGCAGTTCTTC. It encodes CASSLSPSGSTYNEQFF.

This clonotype showed up many times. The genes are TRBV4-3 and TRBJ2-3; TRBD2 matches at 7 bases. The germline V gene has CDR1 LGHNA and CDR2 YSLEER. The ends lost 4 bases at V and 4 bases at J; junction bases unmatched: 8. CDR3 length equals 15 residues. The CDR3 region has the DNA TGCGCCAGCAGCCGCCTGGTCGCGGGAGCAGATACGCAGTATTTT. Translating it yields CASSRLVAGADTQYF.

The genes are TRBV20-1 and TRBJ1-5, with 8 bases fitting TRBD1. The germline gives CDR1 DFQATT, CDR2 SNEGSKA (reference sequence). The CDR3 consists of 17 residues. V lost 4 bases, J lost 0 bases, and 11 bases stayed unmatched. The CDR3 region has the DNA TGCAGTGCTACACTCCGGGACAGGAGGGTTAGCAATCAGCCCCAGCATTTT. It encodes CSATLRDRRVSNQPQHF.

Remarks on this clonotype: This may stem from a read error, because a much larger clone lies one nucleotide away. The V and J genes are TRBV6-1 and TRBJ2-1, with 7 nucleotides matching TRBD1. The CDR3 contains 15 residues. J was trimmed by 5 bases and V by 5 bases; bases with no gene match: 9. Germline V gene sequence: CDR1 MNHNS, CDR2 SASEGT. The DNA of the CDR3 is TGTGCCAGCAGTACAGGGGTCGGGTCCCACAATGAGCAGTTCTTC. It specifies CASSTGVGSHNEQFF.

The sample holds a few counts of this clonotype. This chain connects TRBV6-2 or TRBV6-3 to TRBJ2-1; unclear D gene. This CDR3 comprises 12 residues. In germline, CDR1 is MNHEY, CDR2 SVGEGT. Trimming took 0 bases from V and 10 from J, leaving 7 bases between them. CDR3 amino acids: CASSYSNWEQFF. In nucleotides, the CDR3 is TGTGCCAGCAGTTACTCGAACTGGGAGCAGTTCTTC.

In its sample, this clonotype was seen many times. The J gene is TRBJ2-3, the V gene TRBV12-3 or TRBV12-4; TRBD2 matches 7 bases. The CDR3 runs to 15 residues. V shed 5 bases, J shed 0 bases, and the junction held 5 bases outside the gene matches. CDR3 DNA sequence: TGTGCCAGCAGTACTAGCGCGCCTAGCACAGATACGCAGTATTTT. Protein sequence: CASSTSAPSTDTQYF.

This clonotype has a count of ten or more. This rearrangement joins TRBV7-2 to TRBJ2-4; the match to TRBD2 covers 7 bases. V lost 1 base and J lost 9; bases outside the gene matches: 15. This CDR3 spans 17 amino acids. Germline V gene sequence: CDR1 SGHTA, CDR2 FQGNSA. The CDR3 DNA reads TGTGCCAGCAGCTTAGTGGGGGGGATCGGAGAGGGAAGCATTCAGTACTTC. It is translated as CASSLVGGIGEGSIQYF.

There are many counts of this clonotype. This chain connects TRBV5-6 to TRBJ1-1; 7 nucleotides agree with TRBD1. CDR1 and CDR2 from the germline V gene are SGHDT and YYEEEE. This CDR3 region has 15 residues. V trimming: 4 bases; J trimming: 6 bases; junction bases outside the gene matches: 12. The CDR3 DNA follows: TGTGCCAGCAGCGAGTGGACAGGTGTCTCTCCTGAAGCTTTCTTT. This sequence encodes CASSEWTGVSPEAFF.

The chain couples TRBV30 to TRBJ1-5; D remains ambiguous. CDR3 length equals 15 residues. Germline CDR1 reads GTSNPN; CDR2 reads SVGIG (reference sequence). V gave up 3 bases and J gave up 4 bases, with 16 bases separating them. CDR3 in amino acids: CAWRADSIGNQPQHF. The CDR3 DNA is TGTGCCTGGAGGGCGGATAGTATTGGGAATCAGCCCCAGCATTTT.

This clonotype was recorded at least ten times. The chain has TRBV7-2 and TRBJ1-1, with D uncertain. The germline V gene encodes CDR1 SGHTA and CDR2 FQGNSA. The CDR3 runs 12 residues. V shed 5 bases and J shed 7 bases, with 11 bases lying between them. The DNA of the CDR3 is TGTGCCAGCAGCACGACAAACGGTGAAGCTTTCTTT. This encodes CASSTTNGEAFF.

At least ten counts were recorded for this clonotype. The chain employs TRBV7-9 and TRBJ2-2; possibly TRBD1 for D (6 bases). Germline lookup yields CDR1 SEHNR and CDR2 FQNEAQ (reference sequence). The CDR3 is made up of 11 amino acids. The V gene lost 11 bases and the J gene lost 5 bases, with 9 bases spanning the gap. CDR3 residues: CALRGTGELFF. The CDR3 nucleotides read TGTGCCCTCAGGGGAACCGGGGAGCTGTTTTTT.

V gene TRBV4-1 combines with J gene TRBJ2-4; 7 bases line up with TRBD1. The length of the CDR3 is 15 residues. The junction had 4 bases not matched to a gene; V was cut back by 4 bases and J by 1 base. Germline V CDR1 and CDR2: MGHRA, YSYEKL. The CDR3 reads CASSPDRDAKNIQYF. CDR3 DNA sequence: TGCGCCAGCAGCCCAGACAGGGACGCCAAAAACATTCAGTACTTC.

This clonotype has at least ten counts. V usage is TRBV6-2 or TRBV6-3 and J usage is TRBJ1-5; 8 bases fit TRBD1. With 5 bases clipped from V and 0 bases from J, the junction kept 9 bases outside the gene matches. The CDR3 is made up of 17 amino acids. Germline-derived CDR1 and CDR2 are MNHEY and SVGEGT. DNA for the CDR3: TGTGCCAGCAGTCGCGAGACAGGGGCGATTAGCAATCAGCCCCAGCATTTT. This codes for CASSRETGAISNQPQHF.

This clonotype was picked up many times. The V and J genes are TRBV4-2 and TRBJ1-1; TRBD1 aligns across 10 bases. V lost 2 bases to trimming and J lost 2 bases; unmatched junction nucleotides: 14. Germline-derived CDR1 and CDR2 are LGHNA and YNFKEQ. The CDR3 covers 19 residues. CDR3 sequence (DNA): TGTGCCAGCAGCCAAACACCAATGACAGGGGGCTATACTAACACTGAAGCTTTCTTT. This codes for CASSQTPMTGGYTNTEAFF.

Ten or more counts support this clonotype. This sequence joins TRBV4-2 and TRBJ2-1; D assignment may be TRBD1 or TRBD2 (6 bases each). CDR3 length: 14 residues. CDR1 is LGHNA and CDR2 is YNFKEQ in the germline V gene. Trimming shortened V by 4 bases and J by 7 bases, and 14 bases separated the two germline ends. For the CDR3, the DNA is TGTGCCAGCAGCCCTAGGGGGGCTTTAAATGAGCAGTTCTTC. This codes for CASSPRGALNEQFF.

The chain carries TRBV11-1 and TRBJ2-7, with 8 nucleotides matching TRBD2. Germline V gene sequence: CDR1 SGHAT, CDR2 FQDESV (reference sequence). CDR3 length: 18 residues. J gave up 5 bases and V 5 bases, and 20 bases lay outside the gene matches. The CDR3 loop reads CASSPQILVGTRLHEQYF. The DNA of the CDR3 is TGTGCCAGCAGCCCCCAAATTTTAGTCGGGACTAGACTCCACGAGCAGTACTTC.

This clonotype was observed many times. The CDR3 region is CASSLSIRDRDEKLFF. The DNA for the CDR3 is TGTGCCAGCAGTTTATCGATCCGGGACAGGGATGAAAAACTGTTTTTT. The rearrangement uses TRBV28 and TRBJ1-4, with 9 bases lining up with TRBD1. Per germline, CDR1 MDHEN and CDR2 SYDVKM. V shed 1 base, J shed 6 bases, and the junction held 6 bases outside the gene matches. The CDR3 length is 16 residues.

This clonotype has a count of ten or more. The chain has TRBV5-1 and TRBJ2-7; no reliable D call. The length of the CDR3 is 13 residues. The germline V and J ends were trimmed by 4 bases and 7 bases, with 15 bases remaining between them. Germline V lookup: CDR1 SGHRS, CDR2 YFSETQ. This CDR3 is CASSRPGRPEQYF. The CDR3 DNA follows: TGCGCCAGCAGCCGACCGGGCCGACCGGAGCAGTACTTC. The variable domain in full, with the rest retrieved from reference TRBV5-1 and TRBJ2-7, is KAGVTQTPRYLIKTRGQQVTLSCSPISGHRSVSWYQQTPGQGLQFLFEYFSETQRNKGNFPGRFSGRQFSNSRSEMNVSTLELGDSALYLCASSRPGRPEQYFGPGTRLTVT.